Shown below are 16 T cell receptor beta chains from a single sample sequenced in a study of blood T cell repertoires in COVID-19. The method was immunoSEQ multiplex PCR; TCRdb's version includes in-frame clones alone and lacks a portion of them. Among roughly 330,000 clones listed, around 90% were seen once. Sequenced: peripheral blood. These receptors were obtained from a young man with COVID-19, enrolled during active disease.

V is TRBV28 and J is TRBJ2-7; TRBD2 might be the D (7 bases). Germline V CDR1 and CDR2: MDHEN, SYDVKM. The CDR3 is made up of 15 amino acids. Deletions cut 6 bases from V and 6 bases from J, with 21 bases between. CDR3 protein: CASRGAPGGWGEQYF. CDR3 coding DNA: TGTGCCAGCAGAGGGGCGCCGGGGGGCTGGGGCGAGCAGTACTTC.

The rearrangement uses TRBV7-6 and TRBJ2-1; 8 bases fit TRBD1. The germline V gene has CDR1 SGHVS and CDR2 FNYEAQ. The CDR3 runs to 16 residues. V shed 2 bases and J 6 bases; nucleotides not matched to a gene: 9. CDR3 DNA: TGTGCCAGCAGCTTATGGGGGACAGGCCCTTCCAATGAGCAGTTCTTC. It encodes CASSLWGTGPSNEQFF. Full variable domain (rest looked up from reference TRBV7-6 and TRBJ2-1): GAGVSQSPRYKVTKRGQDVALRCDPISGHVSLYWYRQALGQGPEFLTYFNYEAQQDKSGLPNDRFSAERPEGSISTLTIQRTEQRDSAMYRCASSLWGTGPSNEQFFGPGTRLTVL.

The gene calls are TRBV18 and TRBJ2-3, with D maybe TRBD2 (6 bases). Germline assignment: CDR1 KGHSH and CDR2 LQKENI. This CDR3 has 15 residues. V was trimmed by 6 bases and J by 3 bases, leaving 16 bases between them. The CDR3 DNA follows: TGTGCCAGCTCCGTGGTCGGGGGAGGAACAGATACGCAGTATTTT. Amino acid sequence: CASSVVGGGTDTQYF.

This chain joins TRBV10-3 and TRBJ1-1, with D hard to call. In germline, CDR1 is ENHRY, CDR2 SYGVKD. The V gene lost 2 bases and the J gene lost 0 bases, with 7 bases spanning the gap. This CDR3 spans 14 amino acids. In DNA, the CDR3 is TGTGCCATCAGTGAGCGGGAGATGAACACTGAAGCTTTCTTT. Amino acids: CAISEREMNTEAFF.

The rearrangement joins TRBV27 to TRBJ2-1; 8 bases match TRBD2. Germline loops: CDR1 MNHEY, CDR2 SMNVEV (reference sequence). V gave up 2 bases and J gave up 3 bases; unmatched junction bases: 6. The CDR3 length is 16 residues. The CDR3 protein is CASSLLLAGYYNEQFF. CDR3 DNA sequence: TGTGCCAGCAGTTTACTTCTAGCGGGCTACTACAATGAGCAGTTCTTC.

The CDR3 nucleotides read TGCAGCGTTCAGCGGGGCTCTGGAAACACCATATATTTT. This translates into CSVQRGSGNTIYF. This chain joins TRBV29-1 and TRBJ1-3, with D hard to call. CDR3 size: 13 residues. The germline V and J ends were trimmed by 5 bases and 0 bases, with 8 bases remaining between them. The V gene's germline CDR1 is SQVTM and CDR2 ANQGSEA.

This sequence joins TRBV30 and TRBJ2-7, with TRBD1 matching over 7 bases. J was trimmed by 4 bases and V by 5 bases; bases with no gene match: 5. The CDR3 loop spans 12 amino acids. CDR1 is GTSNPN and CDR2 is SVGIG in the germline V gene (reference sequence). Here the CDR3 DNA reads TGTGCCTGGGGGCAACAGGGGTACGAGCAGTACTTC. Residues: CAWGQQGYEQYF. Full variable domain (missing parts from reference TRBV30 and TRBJ2-7): SQTIHQWPATLVQPVGSPLSLECTVEGTSNPNLYWYRQAAGRGLQLLFYSVGIGQISSEVPQNLSASRPQDRQFILSSKKLLLSDSGFYLCAWGQQGYEQYFGPGTRLTVT.

The V gene is TRBV25-1, the J gene TRBJ1-6; D unclear. The CDR3 sequence is 14 residues long. V gave up 0 bases and J gave up 4 bases, with 4 bases separating them. Germline V gives CDR1 MGHDK, CDR2 SYGVNS. Here the CDR3 reads CASSEYTYNSPLHF. The CDR3 nucleotides are TGTGCCAGCAGTGAATACACTTATAATTCACCCCTCCACTTT.

This chain uses TRBV7-2 with TRBJ1-2, with D tentatively TRBD1 (6 bases). The CDR3 length is 19 residues. V was pared by 4 bases and J by 1 base, with 25 bases between. CDR1 SGHTA and CDR2 FQGNSA come from the germline V gene. The CDR3 DNA reads TGTGCCAGCAGCTCCCAACCCTTACTTACAGGGATAGGTAACTATGGCTACACCTTC. This codes for CASSSQPLLTGIGNYGYTF.

The chain recombines TRBV11-2 with TRBJ1-2; D remains unclear. The CDR3 sequence is 14 residues long. Per the germline V gene, CDR1 is SGHAT and CDR2 is FQNNGV. Trimming removed 3 bases at V and 0 bases at J, with 8 bases between. The CDR3 protein is CASSFGGSNYGYTF. CDR3 DNA: TGTGCCAGCAGCTTTGGCGGGTCTAACTATGGCTACACCTTC.

In this sample, this clone turned up once. The J gene is TRBJ2-1, the V gene TRBV19, with 12 bases lining up with TRBD2. The J segment lost 2 bases and the V segment lost 6 bases, leaving 5 bases of the junction unmatched. The CDR3 loop spans 16 amino acids. The germline gives CDR1 LNHDA, CDR2 SQIVND (reference sequence). In nucleotides, the CDR3 is TGTGCCAGTAGCGCTCTAGCGGGAGGGCCCTACAATGAGCAGTTCTTC. Residues: CASSALAGGPYNEQFF.

The rearrangement joins TRBV4-1 to TRBJ2-1, with 8 bases fitting TRBD2. The CDR3 length is 19 residues. The V and J ends lost 0 bases and 0 bases, in that order; junction bases with no gene match: 10. The germline CDR1 and CDR2 sequences are MGHRA and YSYEKL. The CDR3 DNA reads TGCGCCAGCAGCCAAGATACAGCGGGAGCTTTCAGCTCCTACAATGAGCAGTTCTTC. Translation: CASSQDTAGAFSSYNEQFF.

This chain uses TRBV28 with TRBJ1-4; 8 positions agree with TRBD1. The germline gives CDR1 MDHEN, CDR2 SYDVKM. With 2 bases clipped from V and 7 bases from J, the junction kept 3 bases outside the gene matches. CDR3 length: 14 residues. CDR3 sequence reads: CASSLGQGAEKLFF. As DNA, the CDR3 is TGTGCCAGCAGTTTAGGACAGGGCGCTGAAAAACTGTTTTTT.

The J gene is TRBJ2-2, the V gene TRBV2, with 8 bases identical to TRBD2. The CDR3 covers 15 residues. The germline V gene encodes CDR1 SNHLY and CDR2 FYNNEI. V dropped 7 bases and J dropped 6; count of bases not matched to a gene: 10. The CDR3 protein is CASTTGTRSAGELFF. DNA for the CDR3: TGTGCCAGCACCACAGGGACTAGGTCTGCCGGGGAGCTGTTTTTT.

This clone has just one count. The rearrangement joins TRBV5-1 to TRBJ2-7; 8 bases align to TRBD2. The V segment lost 4 bases and the J segment 8 bases; nucleotides outside the gene matches: 11. The germline CDR1 and CDR2 sequences are SGHRS and YFSETQ. The CDR3 totals 14 residues. CDR3: CASSPGRALLQQYF. The CDR3 DNA reads as TGCGCCAGCAGCCCCGGGAGGGCCCTCCTCCAGCAGTACTTC.

This chain links TRBV6-5 with TRBJ1-5; 9 bases fit TRBD1. The germline V gene encodes CDR1 MNHEY and CDR2 SVGAGI. The CDR3 runs 15 residues. Trimming cost V 5 bases and J 6 bases; bases outside gene matches: 8. Here the CDR3 DNA reads TGTGCCAGCAGTCCGCGGACAGGGGTCGGTCAGCCCCAGCATTTT. The encoded protein is CASSPRTGVGQPQHF.